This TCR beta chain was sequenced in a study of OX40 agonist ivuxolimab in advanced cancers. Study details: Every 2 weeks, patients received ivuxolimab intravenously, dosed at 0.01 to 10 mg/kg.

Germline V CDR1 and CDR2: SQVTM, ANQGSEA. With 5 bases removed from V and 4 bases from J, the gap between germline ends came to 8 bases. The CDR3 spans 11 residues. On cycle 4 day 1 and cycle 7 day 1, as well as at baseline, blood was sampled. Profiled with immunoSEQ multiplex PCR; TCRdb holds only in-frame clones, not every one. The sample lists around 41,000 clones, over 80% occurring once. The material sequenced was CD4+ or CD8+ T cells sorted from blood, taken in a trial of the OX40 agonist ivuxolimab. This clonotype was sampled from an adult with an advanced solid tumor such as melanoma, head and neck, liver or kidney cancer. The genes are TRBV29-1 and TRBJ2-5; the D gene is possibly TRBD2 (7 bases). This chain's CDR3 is CSVRGAETQYF. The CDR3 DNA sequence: TGCAGCGTTCGGGGGGCAGAGACCCAGTACTTC.